Listed below are T cell receptor beta chains from one sample, sequenced in a study of T cell responses to AZD1222 COVID-19 vaccine. Assay used: immunoSEQ multiplex PCR; TCRdb lists only in-frame clones, some missing. Here the sample spans approximately 150,000 clones, 93% being singletons. The specimen comprised peripheral blood, sampled on day 0 of AZD1222 vaccination. These receptors originate from an adult in good health. The CDR3 runs from the conserved cysteine through the conserved F or W. A D gene is named only where the DNA matches it firmly. Size is omitted from some rows. Given values are once, few, many or a class for expanded clones.

clone size	V gene	J gene	D gene	CDR3 protein	CDR3 DNA
-	TRBV30	TRBJ1-6	-	CAWSVGRRFNNSPLHF	TGTGCCTGGAGTGTAGGCCGAAGATTCAATAATTCACCCCTCCACTTT
-	TRBV6-1	TRBJ1-3	-	CASSEREGSSWDTIYF	TGTGCCAGCAGTGAGAGGGAGGGGTCCTCGTGGGACACCATATATTTT
-	TRBV12-3/TRBV12-4	TRBJ2-7	-	CASRAGYSYEQYF	TGTGCCAGCAGAGCGGGTTACTCCTACGAGCAGTACTTC
-	TRBV6-5	TRBJ1-3	-	CACRESSGNTIYF	TGTGCCTGTCGTGAGAGCTCTGGAAACACCATATATTTT
-	TRBV7-9	TRBJ1-1	-	CASSPLGGGPIF	TGTGCCAGCAGCCCCTTGGGAGGAGGCCCTATTTTT
-	TRBV7-2	TRBJ2-1	-	CASSPPNNEQFF	TGTGCCAGCAGCCCCCCCAACAATGAGCAGTTCTTC
few	TRBV6-4	TRBJ2-1	TRBD1	CASGTTGAGEQFF	TGTGCCAGCGGGACGACAGGGGCCGGTGAGCAGTTCTTC
-	TRBV18	TRBJ1-2	TRBD1	CASSPLGQNYGYTF	TGTGCCAGCTCACCTCTGGGACAGAACTATGGCTACACCTTC
once	TRBV5-1	TRBJ2-3	TRBD2	CASRAGASTDTQYF	TGCGCCAGCAGAGCGGGGGCAAGCACAGATACGCAGTATTTT
-	TRBV11-3	TRBJ2-7	-	CASSFSGTYSYEQYF	TGTGCCAGCAGCTTTTCGGGGACCTACTCCTACGAGCAGTACTTC
-	TRBV5-1	TRBJ1-4	-	CASSFIRAANEKLFF	TGCGCCAGCAGCTTTATCAGGGCGGCTAATGAAAAACTGTTTTTT
-	TRBV10-2	TRBJ1-4	TRBD1	CASSGDRPNWGEKLFF	TGCGCCAGCAGTGGGGACAGGCCAAATTGGGGTGAAAAACTGTTTTTT
-	TRBV20-1	TRBJ1-5	-	CSASSDGSSNQPQHF	TGCAGTGCTAGTTCGGACGGGAGTAGCAATCAGCCCCAGCATTTT